The 26 T cell receptor beta chains reported below all come from one sample, sequenced in a study of CD8+ T cells in alopecia areata (dated by TCRdb to 2016 to 2019). This specimen's time point label, interpreted: more than three weeks on oral tofacitinib. The sample's treatment or condition, from its label and the paper: oral pan-JAK inhibitor, 5-10 mg twice daily. The library came from the immunoSEQ multiplex PCR assay. RNA was extracted from all samples and reverse transcribed into cDNA, which served as template for TCR sequencing. In TCRdb, the immuneACCESS table is reduced to in-frame sequences with V and J assigned. These tables do not hold every clone; where another copy was compared, an unresolved V gene accounts for under half, and the others remain unexplained. The sample includes some 240,000 clones, with less than 75% observed a single time. Jointly, the top ten make up about 1.6% of the sample.

Sequencing was performed on CD4+ T cells sorted from blood, taken at week 4, from a patient treated with tofacitinib. The receptors derive from a human donor with alopecia areata.

This chain connects TRBV6-5 to TRBJ2-1, with 8 positions matching TRBD1. The germline gives CDR1 MNHEY, CDR2 SVGAGI. Unmatched junction bases numbered 7, after V lost 7 bases and J lost 8 bases. This CDR3 is built from 13 residues. This CDR3 is CASKRQGTDEQFF. CDR3 sequence (DNA): TGTGCCAGCAAACGACAGGGGACCGATGAGCAGTTCTTC.

The table lists this clone with a few counts. The J gene is TRBJ1-2, the V gene TRBV5-6, with D possibly being TRBD1 (5 bases). The CDR3 is 16 amino acids. The V gene's germline CDR1 is SGHDT and CDR2 YYEEEE. V was trimmed by 1 base and J by 1 base, leaving 14 bases between them. CDR3 sequence reads: CASSLSIGTDNYGYTF. DNA of the CDR3: TGTGCCAGCAGCTTGTCCATTGGGACTGATAACTATGGCTACACCTTC.

The V and J genes are TRBV2 and TRBJ2-7; D ambiguous. CDR3 length: 11 amino acids. Trimming cost V 3 bases and J 3 bases, with 3 bases left between them. Germline CDR1 and CDR2: SNHLY and FYNNEI. CDR3: CASSEGYEQYF. The CDR3 DNA sequence: TGTGCCAGCAGTGAGGGCTACGAGCAGTACTTC.

This clone was observed a single time. The V gene is TRBV30, the J gene TRBJ2-7; no firm D call. Deletions cut 7 bases from V and 10 bases from J, with 14 bases between. The germline CDR1 and CDR2 sequences are GTSNPN and SVGIG (reference sequence). The CDR3 totals 10 residues. The CDR3 bases are TGTGCCTTTGGGTCCCCGCGTCAGTACTTC. The encoded protein is CAFGSPRQYF.

The chain is built from TRBV19 and TRBJ2-1, with TRBD2 matching 12 bases. V gave up 4 bases and J gave up 7 bases; unmatched junction bases: 14. The germline V gene encodes CDR1 LNHDA and CDR2 SQIVND (reference sequence). This CDR3 is built from 18 residues. This chain's CDR3 is CASSKLAGGNLFFNEQFF. Written as DNA, the CDR3 is TGTGCCAGTAGTAAACTAGCGGGGGGAAATCTCTTCTTTAATGAGCAGTTCTTC.

This clone was detected many times. Distinct nucleotide sequences in the sample also encode this CDR3. CDR3 coding DNA: TGTGCCAGCAGCTACAGGGGGCAAAACATTCAGTACTTC. Protein: CASSYRGQNIQYF. The rearrangement links TRBV7-2 to TRBJ2-4, with 9 bases matching TRBD1. This CDR3 comprises 13 residues. The germline V gene has CDR1 SGHTA and CDR2 FQGNSA. Trimming took 4 bases from V and 5 from J; bases not matched to a gene: 0.

The V and J genes are TRBV5-1 and TRBJ1-2; TRBD1 matches 7 bases. The CDR3 covers 15 residues. The junction had 10 bases not matched to a gene; V was cut back by 4 bases and J by 4 bases. Germline CDR1 reads SGHRS; CDR2 reads YFSETQ. This CDR3 is CASSVTGQLLYGYTF. CDR3 coding DNA: TGCGCCAGCAGCGTGACGGGACAGCTCCTCTATGGCTACACCTTC. The full variable domain, in which reference TRBV5-1 and TRBJ1-2 provide the parts outside the CDR3, is KAGVTQTPRYLIKTRGQQVTLSCSPISGHRSVSWYQQTPGQGLQFLFEYFSETQRNKGNFPGRFSGRQFSNSRSEMNVSTLELGDSALYLCASSVTGQLLYGYTFGSGTRLTVV.

The chain is built from TRBV29-1 and TRBJ2-3; D possibly corresponds to TRBD2 (5 bases). This CDR3 is 15 amino acids long. Trimming shortened V by 3 bases and J by 0 bases, and 13 bases separated the two germline ends. Germline V CDR1 and CDR2: SQVTM, ANQGSEA. CDR3 region: CSVEVRGKSTDTQYF. CDR3 nucleotides: TGCAGCGTTGAGGTCCGAGGGAAAAGCACAGATACGCAGTATTTT.

This clone showed up just a few times. The chain uses TRBV4-3 and TRBJ1-2, with D possibly being TRBD1 (6 bases). Per germline, CDR1 LGHNA and CDR2 YSLEER. The CDR3 extends over 15 amino acids. Deletions cut 0 bases from V and 8 bases from J, with 16 bases between. CDR3 DNA sequence: TGCGCCAGCAGCCAAGATACGATTGGACAGAGAGGCTACACCTTC. Translating it yields CASSQDTIGQRGYTF.

The gene calls are TRBV29-1 and TRBJ2-7; the match to TRBD1 covers 9 bases. CDR1 and CDR2 from the germline V gene are SQVTM and ANQGSEA. With 1 base clipped from V and 3 bases from J, the junction kept 1 base outside the gene matches. The CDR3 length is 13 residues. CDR3 loop: CSVEGGQGYEQYF. CDR3 sequence (DNA): TGCAGCGTTGAAGGGGGACAGGGCTACGAGCAGTACTTC.

The chain employs TRBV6-6 and TRBJ1-1, with TRBD1 as a possible D gene (5 bases). CDR1 MNHNY and CDR2 SVGAGI come from the germline V gene (reference sequence). This CDR3 contains 14 residues. The V end lost 6 bases, the J end lost 5 bases, and 16 bases lay between the germline ends. The CDR3: CASSRDSGGTEAFF. CDR3 bases: TGTGCCAGCAGCAGGGACTCCGGAGGAACTGAAGCTTTCTTT.

The chain uses TRBV6-1 and TRBJ2-4; weak D call: TRBD1 (5 bases). The CDR3 runs 11 residues. Trimming left V 6 bases short and J 11 bases short, with 11 bases between. CDR1 MNHNS and CDR2 SASEGT come from the germline V gene. The CDR3 DNA reads TGTGCCAGCAGGGACACGAGGTTTCAGTACTTC. Translated: CASRDTRFQYF.

Regarding this clone: Other DNA sequences in this specimen translate into the identical CDR3. This chain uses TRBV4-3 with TRBJ2-5, with a weak D call TRBD1 (5 bases). The V and J ends lost 0 bases and 4 bases respectively, with 6 bases between them. The CDR3 is 13 residues long. From germline, CDR1 is LGHNA and CDR2 YSLEER. The CDR3 loop is CASSQEQGETQYF. CDR3 bases: TGCGCCAGCAGCCAAGAGCAGGGAGAGACCCAGTACTTC.

The chain combines TRBV5-1 with TRBJ2-3; 7 bases fit TRBD2. Per the germline V gene, CDR1 is SGHRS and CDR2 is YFSETQ. There are 15 residues in the CDR3. The junction had 9 bases not matched to a gene; V was cut back by 2 bases and J by 6 bases. CDR3 residues: CASSFSGSRGDTQYF. Written as DNA, the CDR3 is TGCGCCAGCAGCTTTAGCGGGTCCCGTGGTGATACGCAGTATTTT.

The V call is TRBV7-3, the J call TRBJ1-6; no reliable D call. This CDR3 spans 15 amino acids. V lost 1 base to trimming and J lost 7 bases, with 11 bases between them. CDR1 is SGHTA and CDR2 is FQGTGA in the germline V gene. The CDR3 region has the DNA TGTGCCAGCAGCTTAAGCTCGGAGAGGAATTCACCCCTCCACTTT. Translation gives CASSLSSERNSPLHF.

This sequence joins TRBV19 and TRBJ1-2; D remains unclear. V lost 3 bases, J lost 4 bases, and 6 bases lay in between. The CDR3 sequence is 12 residues long. CDR1 is LNHDA and CDR2 is SQIVND in the germline V gene (reference sequence). In DNA, the CDR3 is TGTGCCAGTAGTATGACCTCCTATGGCTACACCTTC. Encoded protein: CASSMTSYGYTF.

The chain combines TRBV7-2 with TRBJ2-1; D is uncertain. V was shortened by 5 bases and J by 3 bases, with 5 bases between the two germline ends. The CDR3 consists of 12 residues. Germline-derived CDR1 and CDR2 are SGHTA and FQGNSA. The CDR3 sequence: CASSLRYNEQFF. The CDR3 DNA sequence: TGTGCCAGCAGCCTGCGCTACAATGAGCAGTTCTTC.

The V call is TRBV20-1, the J call TRBJ1-1, with D possibly TRBD1 on 6 matching bases. From germline, CDR1 is DFQATT and CDR2 SNEGSKA (reference sequence). The CDR3 sequence is 11 residues long. The V and J ends lost 6 bases and 4 bases respectively, with 9 bases between them. CDR3 protein: CSAPQGTEAFF. The CDR3 DNA reads TGCAGTGCGCCACAGGGCACTGAAGCTTTCTTT.

The rearrangement joins TRBV10-3 to TRBJ2-7; D may be TRBD1 (5 bases). The CDR3 sequence is 14 residues long. From germline, CDR1 is ENHRY and CDR2 SYGVKD. With 4 bases removed from V and 0 bases from J, the gap between germline ends came to 10 bases. As DNA, the CDR3 is TGTGCCATCAGTGGTGGGGCAAGCTCCTACGAGCAGTACTTC. It is translated as CAISGGASSYEQYF.

The gene calls are TRBV7-8 and TRBJ2-7; D may be TRBD1 (6 bases). Germline loops: CDR1 SGHVS, CDR2 FQNEAQ. V was cut by 4 bases and J by 4 bases, with 17 bases left in between. This CDR3 comprises 15 residues. CDR3 loop: CASSSHRGSWYEQYF. In DNA, the CDR3 is TGTGCCAGCAGCTCTCATAGGGGGTCCTGGTACGAGCAGTACTTC.

The chain joins TRBV7-2 to TRBJ1-2; the D gene is possibly TRBD1 (5 bases). The CDR3 runs 16 residues. CDR1 is SGHTA, CDR2 FQGNSA, per germline. Trimming left V 5 bases short and J 4 bases short, with 20 bases between. The CDR3 sequence is CASSPFRGSWTYGYTF. The CDR3 DNA follows: TGTGCCAGCAGCCCTTTTAGGGGAAGTTGGACCTATGGCTACACCTTC.

The chain uses TRBV7-2 and TRBJ2-1, with D perhaps TRBD2 (6 bases). The CDR3 runs 15 residues. The germline V gene encodes CDR1 SGHTA and CDR2 FQGNSA. V was shortened by 5 bases and J by 7 bases, with 18 bases between the two germline ends. In DNA form, the CDR3 reads TGTGCCAGCAGCCCCCGGAGGGTCGGGGGAAATGAGCAGTTCTTC. It translates to CASSPRRVGGNEQFF.

This clone was found a few times. The chain carries TRBV11-2 and TRBJ2-2; D uncertain. Looked up from germline, CDR1 is SGHAT and CDR2 is FQNNGV. The CDR3 runs 15 residues. Trimming stripped 5 bases from V and 1 base from J, with 11 bases between. Written as DNA, the CDR3 is TGTGCCAGCAGCGAATTAACTGGGAACACCGGGGAGCTGTTTTTT. Encoded protein: CASSELTGNTGELFF.

This clone has only a few counts. This chain joins TRBV6-6 and TRBJ2-7; D is possibly TRBD1 (6 bases). The CDR3 is 12 residues long. Trimming shortened V by 5 bases and J by 4 bases, and 9 bases separated the two germline ends. Germline V gives CDR1 MNHNY, CDR2 SVGAGI (reference sequence). CDR3: CASSRTAYEQYF. DNA of the CDR3: TGTGCCAGCAGTCGGACAGCTTACGAGCAGTACTTC.

The CDR3 DNA sequence: TGCAGCGTTGACAAGGGCTCCTACGAGCAGTACTTC. Protein product: CSVDKGSYEQYF. The chain uses TRBV29-1 and TRBJ2-7; D uncertain. The CDR3 totals 12 residues. Germline V gene sequence: CDR1 SQVTM, CDR2 ANQGSEA. V was trimmed by 3 bases and J by 0 bases, leaving 6 bases between them.

The chain links TRBV4-3 to TRBJ2-7, with D hard to call. V was shortened by 1 base and J by 2 bases, with 12 bases between the two germline ends. The CDR3 spans 15 residues. The germline CDR1 and CDR2 sequences are LGHNA and YSLEER. CDR3 protein: CASSQVWGTTYEQYF. Here the CDR3 DNA reads TGCGCCAGCAGCCAAGTATGGGGAACGACCTACGAGCAGTACTTC.